The 15 T cell receptor beta chains below come from one sample, sequenced in a study of blood T cell repertoires in COVID-19 (dated by TCRdb to about 2020). The library was prepared using the immunoSEQ multiplex PCR assay. TCRdb stores this immuneACCESS table with in-frame sequences only. Part of the clones is absent; in the studies checked, under half of the shortfall reflects unresolved V genes, and no reason is known for the rest. Here the sample has approximately 330,000 clones; around nine tenths occur a single time. In total, the top ten clones hold around 9% of the sample. Source material: PBMCs or T cells enriched from blood (not recorded which). The receptors originated from a woman aged 25 to 39 who had recovered from COVID-19.

The V gene is TRBV19, the J gene TRBJ1-2; D is perhaps TRBD1 (5 bases). The CDR3 length is 14 residues. V was clipped by 7 bases and J by 0 bases, with 12 bases between them. Germline CDR1 reads LNHDA; CDR2 reads SQIVND (reference sequence). CDR3 nucleotides: TGTGCCAGTACCGACAGCCAAGCTAACTATGGCTACACCTTC. Translated, it gives CASTDSQANYGYTF.

The rearrangement uses TRBV24-1 and TRBJ2-2; 9 positions agree with TRBD1. The CDR3 is 16 amino acids. The germline gives CDR1 KGHDR, CDR2 SFDVKD. With V trimmed by 4 bases and J by 6 bases, 8 bases remained unmatched. The CDR3 sequence is CATSDVRDRVAGELFF. CDR3 nucleotides: TGTGCCACCAGTGACGTCCGGGACAGGGTGGCCGGGGAGCTGTTTTTT.

This chain connects TRBV7-2 to TRBJ2-7, with D unclear. V lost 2 bases to trimming and J lost 0 bases, with 8 bases between them. The CDR3 has 14 amino acids. Germline values: CDR1 SGHTA, CDR2 FQGNSA. CDR3 DNA: TGTGCCAGCAGCTTATTGGAGAGCTCCTACGAGCAGTACTTC. This codes for CASSLLESSYEQYF.

The gene calls are TRBV21-1 and TRBJ2-4; the table's D call, TRBD2, was not checked against the DNA. TRBV21-1 is designated a pseudogene. The CDR3 totals 14 residues. CDR3 in amino acids: CASPPRGTQNIQYF. CDR3 nucleotides: TGTGCCAGCCCTCCCCGGGGGACTCAAAACATTCAGTACTTC.

The chain links TRBV6-5 to TRBJ2-7; D gene ambiguous. Trimming removed 5 bases at V and 1 base at J, with 9 bases between. CDR1 is MNHEY and CDR2 is SVGAGI in the germline V gene. The CDR3 has 13 residues. CDR3 in amino acids: CASSLGSSYEQYF. CDR3 DNA sequence: TGTGCCAGCAGTCTCGGGTCTTCCTACGAGCAGTACTTC.

This chain connects TRBV7-6 to TRBJ2-7; 11 bases match TRBD2. Trimming took 5 bases from V and 4 from J; bases not matched to a gene: 7. The germline CDR1 and CDR2 sequences are SGHVS and FNYEAQ. The CDR3 totals 15 residues. The CDR3 spells CASSTSGLAEYEQYF. The DNA for the CDR3 is TGTGCCAGCAGCACCTCGGGACTAGCGGAATACGAGCAGTACTTC.

This clone occurred once. The DNA of the CDR3 is TGTGCCAGCAGTTTAATAAACTATGGCTACACCTTC. Its translation: CASSLINYGYTF. The chain employs TRBV28 and TRBJ1-2; no firm D call. This CDR3 spans 12 amino acids. The germline V gene has CDR1 MDHEN and CDR2 SYDVKM. Trimming took 2 bases from V and 2 from J, leaving 3 bases between them.

This chain connects TRBV7-6 to TRBJ2-7; no firm D call. The V gene's germline CDR1 is SGHVS and CDR2 FNYEAQ. The CDR3 is made up of 13 amino acids. The ends were cut back, 4 bases at V and 0 bases at J, with 7 bases in the middle. The CDR3 spells CASSSSGSYEQYF. DNA for the CDR3: TGTGCCAGCAGCTCGTCGGGCTCCTACGAGCAGTACTTC. The full variable domain, in which reference TRBV7-6 and TRBJ2-7 provide the parts outside the CDR3, is GAGVSQSPRYKVTKRGQDVALRCDPISGHVSLYWYRQALGQGPEFLTYFNYEAQQDKSGLPNDRFSAERPEGSISTLTIQRTEQRDSAMYRCASSSSGSYEQYFGPGTRLTVT.

The chain combines TRBV19 with TRBJ2-1, with 8 positions matching TRBD2. The trim removed 3 bases at V and 3 bases at J, leaving 4 bases unmatched. The CDR3 is made up of 15 amino acids. Germline V gene data show CDR1 as LNHDA and CDR2 as SQIVND (reference sequence). The CDR3 bases are TGTGCCAGTAGTATGATAGCGGGATTCTACAATGAGCAGTTCTTC. Its protein product is CASSMIAGFYNEQFF.

This chain links TRBV3-1 (or the pseudogene TRBV3-2) with TRBJ2-1; D is unresolved. Trimming took off 0 bases at V and 10 bases at J, with 16 bases between the two ends. The CDR3 spans 15 residues. Germline CDR1 reads LGHDT; CDR2 reads YNNKEL (reference sequence). In DNA form, the CDR3 reads TGTGCCAGCAGCCAAGATGGCCCCTTCACCGGGGAGCAGTTCTTC. This sequence encodes CASSQDGPFTGEQFF.

This sequence joins TRBV27 and TRBJ1-1, with 8 bases matching TRBD1. V lost 6 bases and J lost 5; bases outside the gene matches: 8. The CDR3 sequence is 14 residues long. Per the germline V gene, CDR1 is MNHEY and CDR2 is SMNVEV (reference sequence). This CDR3 reads CASSPGGWKTEAFF. DNA of the CDR3: TGTGCCAGCAGCCCAGGGGGCTGGAAGACTGAAGCTTTCTTT.

CDR3 coding DNA: TGTGCCACCTCGACAGGGGAAAAGCGGGGAGATACGCAGTATTTT. It encodes CATSTGEKRGDTQYF. This chain joins TRBV19 and TRBJ2-3; maybe TRBD1 (8 bases). CDR3 length equals 15 residues. Trimming pared 10 bases from V and 5 bases from J, leaving 22 bases between. Per germline, CDR1 LNHDA and CDR2 SQIVND (reference sequence). The full variable domain, rest sourced from reference TRBV19 and TRBJ2-3, is DGGITQSPKYLFRKEGQNVTLSCEQNLNHDAMYWYRQDPGQGLRLIYYSQIVNDFQKGDIAEGYSVSREKKESFPLTVTSAQKNPTAFYLCATSTGEKRGDTQYFGPGTRLTVL.

This chain uses TRBV5-1 with TRBJ2-5, with D possibly being TRBD2 (5 bases). In germline, CDR1 is SGHRS, CDR2 YFSETQ. Trimming stripped 2 bases from V and 0 bases from J, with 8 bases between. This CDR3 is built from 14 residues. This CDR3 reads CASSFSGHQETQYF. CDR3 nucleotides: TGCGCCAGCAGCTTCAGCGGACACCAAGAGACCCAGTACTTC.

About this clone itself: Distinct nucleotide sequences in the sample also encode this CDR3. The rearrangement joins TRBV6-2 or TRBV6-3 to TRBJ2-5, with D unclear. Germline V gene lookup returns CDR1 MNHEY and CDR2 SVGEGT. V lost 4 bases, J lost 2 bases, and 2 bases lay in between. This CDR3 spans 11 amino acids. This CDR3 reads CASSLQETQYF. CDR3 bases: TGTGCCAGCAGTTTACAAGAGACCCAGTACTTC.

The rearrangement links TRBV7-9 to TRBJ2-7; TRBD2 aligns across 8 bases. The CDR3 runs 16 residues. V lost 3 bases, J lost 0 bases, and 7 bases stayed unmatched. Germline CDR1 reads SEHNR; CDR2 reads FQNEAQ (reference sequence). The CDR3 reads CASSFGKAGASYEQYF. The DNA for the CDR3 is TGTGCCAGCAGCTTTGGAAAAGCGGGAGCCTCCTACGAGCAGTACTTC. Looking up the rest from reference TRBV7-9 and TRBJ2-7 gives the full variable domain: DTGVSQNPRHKITKRGQNVTFRCDPISEHNRLYWYRQTLGQGPEFLTYFQNEAQLEKSRLLSDRFSAERPKGSFSTLEIQRTEQGDSAMYLCASSFGKAGASYEQYFGPGTRLTVT.